The rows below give T cell receptor beta chains drawn from one sample of a study of blood T cell repertoires in COVID-19. Profiling relied on immunoSEQ multiplex PCR, and the TCRdb table lists in-frame clones only, not all of them. The sample yields some 31,000 clones, 85% to 95% seen once. Sequenced material: peripheral blood. The receptors stem from a human donor in a cohort sampled during active COVID-19. The CDR3 runs from the conserved cysteine through the conserved F or W. D genes are given only for firm matches. Clone sizes are given selectively: once, few, many, or a class where the clone is expanded.

CDR3nt: TGTGCCAGCAGTGAATATCGGGGGAACACCGGGGAGCTGTTTTTT; CDR3aa: CASSEYRGNTGELFF; v_gene: TRBV25-1; j_gene: TRBJ2-2; d_gene: .; abundance: .
CDR3nt: TGTGCCAGCAGCCCCCGCAGGGAGAACACTGAAGCTTTCTTT; CDR3aa: CASSPRRENTEAFF; v_gene: TRBV3-1/TRBV3-2; j_gene: TRBJ1-1; d_gene: .; abundance: .
CDR3nt: TGTGCCAGCAGCTCCGCCCTAGCGCCTAACACCGGGGAGCTGTTTTTT; CDR3aa: CASSSALAPNTGELFF; v_gene: TRBV7-9; j_gene: TRBJ2-2; d_gene: .; abundance: .
CDR3nt: TGTGCCAGCAGTCCACTACGGTTCGGGCAGCCCCAGCATTTT; CDR3aa: CASSPLRFGQPQHF; v_gene: TRBV27; j_gene: TRBJ1-5; d_gene: .; abundance: .
CDR3nt: TGTGCCAGTAGTGACCGGGACAGGGGGTATAGGGAGACCCAGTACTTC; CDR3aa: CASSDRDRGYRETQYF; v_gene: TRBV19; j_gene: TRBJ2-5; d_gene: TRBD1; abundance: .
CDR3nt: TGCGCCAGCAGCCAAGATGCCCTGGGAGGAAATCAGCCCCAGCATTTT; CDR3aa: CASSQDALGGNQPQHF; v_gene: TRBV4-1; j_gene: TRBJ1-5; d_gene: .; abundance: once
CDR3nt: TGTGCCAGTAGTACCCCAGGGGGCGGCTATGGCTACACCTTC; CDR3aa: CASSTPGGGYGYTF; v_gene: TRBV19; j_gene: TRBJ1-2; d_gene: TRBD1; abundance: .
CDR3nt: TGTGCCAGTACCCCGGAGGGTTTGAGAAACATTCAGTACTTC; CDR3aa: CASTPEGLRNIQYF; v_gene: TRBV19; j_gene: TRBJ2-4; d_gene: .; abundance: .
CDR3nt: TGTGCCAGCTCACCGACAGGGTTCTACAATGAGCAGTTCTTC; CDR3aa: CASSPTGFYNEQFF; v_gene: TRBV18; j_gene: TRBJ2-1; d_gene: TRBD1; abundance: .
CDR3nt: TGTGCCAGCAGTGAAGCAGGGGGCCCCTACGAGCAGTACTTC; CDR3aa: CASSEAGGPYEQYF; v_gene: TRBV6-1; j_gene: TRBJ2-7; d_gene: TRBD1; abundance: .
CDR3nt: TGTGCCAGTAGTCCCCAGACACACCGCAAGGGCTACACCTTC; CDR3aa: CASSPQTHRKGYTF; v_gene: TRBV19; j_gene: TRBJ1-2; d_gene: .; abundance: .
CDR3nt: TGTGCCAGCAGGGAGACAGGGGGCACTGAAGCTTTCTTT; CDR3aa: CASRETGGTEAFF; v_gene: TRBV6-4; j_gene: TRBJ1-1; d_gene: TRBD1; abundance: .
CDR3nt: TGTGCCAGCAGTCGAAGGGGGACGGAGTATGGCTACACCTTC; CDR3aa: CASSRRGTEYGYTF; v_gene: TRBV28; j_gene: TRBJ1-2; d_gene: .; abundance: .
CDR3nt: TGCGCCAGCAGCCAAGACGTGACTTACTACAATGAGCAGTTCTTC; CDR3aa: CASSQDVTYYNEQFF; v_gene: TRBV4-3; j_gene: TRBJ2-1; d_gene: .; abundance: .
CDR3nt: TGTGCCACCCACCCCAGGGGCGGGACAGATACGCAGTATTTT; CDR3aa: CATHPRGGTDTQYF; v_gene: TRBV27; j_gene: TRBJ2-3; d_gene: .; abundance: .
CDR3nt: TGTGCCAGCTCACCACCGCGGACAGGGAACACTGAAGCTTTCTTT; CDR3aa: CASSPPRTGNTEAFF; v_gene: TRBV18; j_gene: TRBJ1-1; d_gene: TRBD1; abundance: .
CDR3nt: TGTGCCAGCAGCTTATTAGCCACTGAAGCTTTCTTT; CDR3aa: CASSLLATEAFF; v_gene: TRBV11-2; j_gene: TRBJ1-1; d_gene: .; abundance: .
CDR3nt: TGTGCCAGCAGTTCCGGGGATCACTATGGCTACACCTTC; CDR3aa: CASSSGDHYGYTF; v_gene: TRBV6-2/TRBV6-3; j_gene: TRBJ1-2; d_gene: .; abundance: few
CDR3nt: TGTGCCAGCAGGACGGGGAACACTGCAACTAATGAAAAACTGTTTTTT; CDR3aa: CASRTGNTATNEKLFF; v_gene: TRBV28; j_gene: TRBJ1-4; d_gene: .; abundance: .
CDR3nt: TGTGCCAGCAGTTTGGGCAGGGTAGGCACTGAAGCTTTCTTT; CDR3aa: CASSLGRVGTEAFF; v_gene: TRBV27; j_gene: TRBJ1-1; d_gene: .; abundance: .
CDR3nt: TGTGCCAGCAGCCACAGGACTAGGGGAAGCTATGGCTACACCTTC; CDR3aa: CASSHRTRGSYGYTF; v_gene: TRBV3-1/TRBV3-2; j_gene: TRBJ1-2; d_gene: .; abundance: .
CDR3nt: TGTGCCAGCACCCTCCGAGGAGGCGGTGAGCAGTTCTTC; CDR3aa: CASTLRGGGEQFF; v_gene: TRBV7-8; j_gene: TRBJ2-1; d_gene: .; abundance: .
CDR3nt: TGTGCCAGCAGTTTTATCCCCGGGGACACTGAAGCTTTCTTT; CDR3aa: CASSFIPGDTEAFF; v_gene: TRBV28; j_gene: TRBJ1-1; d_gene: .; abundance: .
CDR3nt: TGTGCCACCAATCGACTAGCGGGATCCGATGAGCAGTTCTTC; CDR3aa: CATNRLAGSDEQFF; v_gene: TRBV27; j_gene: TRBJ2-1; d_gene: TRBD2; abundance: .
CDR3nt: TGCAGTGCTAGTATACGACAGACTAGCACAGATACGCAGTATTTT; CDR3aa: CSASIRQTSTDTQYF; v_gene: TRBV20-1; j_gene: TRBJ2-3; d_gene: .; abundance: .
CDR3nt: TGTGCCAGCTCACGCGCGAGAGGTGAAAAACTGTTTTTT; CDR3aa: CASSRARGEKLFF; v_gene: TRBV18; j_gene: TRBJ1-4; d_gene: .; abundance: .